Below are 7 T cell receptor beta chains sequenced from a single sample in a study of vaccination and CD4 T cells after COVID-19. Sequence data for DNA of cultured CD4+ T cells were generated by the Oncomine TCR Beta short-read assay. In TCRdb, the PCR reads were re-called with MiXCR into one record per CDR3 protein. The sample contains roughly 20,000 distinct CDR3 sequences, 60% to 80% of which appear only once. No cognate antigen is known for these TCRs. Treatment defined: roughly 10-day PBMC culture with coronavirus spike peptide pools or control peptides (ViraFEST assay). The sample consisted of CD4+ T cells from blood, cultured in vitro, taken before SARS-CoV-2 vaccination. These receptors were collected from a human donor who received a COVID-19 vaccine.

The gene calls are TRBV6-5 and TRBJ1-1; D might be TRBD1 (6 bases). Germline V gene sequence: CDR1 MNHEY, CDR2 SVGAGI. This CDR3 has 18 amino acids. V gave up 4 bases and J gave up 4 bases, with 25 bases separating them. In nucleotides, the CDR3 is TGTGCCAGCAGTTCCCGGGGTTCGTGGACAGTATTCCGCACTGAAGCTTTCTTT. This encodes CASSSRGSWTVFRTEAFF.

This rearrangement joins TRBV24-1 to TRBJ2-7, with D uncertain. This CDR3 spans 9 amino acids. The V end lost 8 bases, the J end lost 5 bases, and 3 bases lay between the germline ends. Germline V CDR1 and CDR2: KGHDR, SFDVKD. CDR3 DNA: TGTGCCACCATCCACGAGCAGTACTTC. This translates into CATIHEQYF.

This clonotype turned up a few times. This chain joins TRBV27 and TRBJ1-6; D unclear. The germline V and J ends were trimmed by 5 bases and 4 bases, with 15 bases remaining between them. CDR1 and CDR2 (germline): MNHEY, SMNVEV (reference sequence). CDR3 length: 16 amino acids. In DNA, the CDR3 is TGTGCCAGCAGTCCGGTTGGAACCTCATATAATTCACCCCTCCACTTT. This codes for CASSPVGTSYNSPLHF.

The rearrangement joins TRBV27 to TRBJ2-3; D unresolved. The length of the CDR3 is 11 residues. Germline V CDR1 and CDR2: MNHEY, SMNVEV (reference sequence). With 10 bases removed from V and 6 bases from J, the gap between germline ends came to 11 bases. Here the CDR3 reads CATLVGDTQYF. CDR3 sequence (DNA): TGTGCCACCCTCGTTGGGGATACGCAGTATTTT.

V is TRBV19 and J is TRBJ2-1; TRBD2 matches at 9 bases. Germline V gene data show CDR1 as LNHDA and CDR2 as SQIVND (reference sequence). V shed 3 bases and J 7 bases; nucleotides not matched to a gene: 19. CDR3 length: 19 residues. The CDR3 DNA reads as TGTGCCAGTAGTATCACAAGCGGGGGGACACGATACCTCCTTAATGAGCAGTTCTTC. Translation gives CASSITSGGTRYLLNEQFF.

The CDR3 nucleotides read TGTGCCAGCAGCCCCGAGGGCATAGCCTCCTACGAGCAGTACTTC. It encodes CASSPEGIASYEQYF. The chain carries TRBV7-2 and TRBJ2-7; TRBD2 might be the D (5 bases). The CDR3 sequence is 15 residues long. Between the trimmed V and J ends, which lost 5 bases and 0 bases, there was a span of 14 bases. The V gene's germline CDR1 is SGHTA and CDR2 FQGNSA. Drawing the rest from reference TRBV7-2 and TRBJ2-7, the complete variable domain is GAGVSQSPSNKVTEKGKDVELRCDPISGHTALYWYRQSLGQGLEFLIYFQGNSAPDKSGLPSDRFSAERTGGSVSTLTIQRTQQEDSAVYLCASSPEGIASYEQYFGPGTRLTVT.

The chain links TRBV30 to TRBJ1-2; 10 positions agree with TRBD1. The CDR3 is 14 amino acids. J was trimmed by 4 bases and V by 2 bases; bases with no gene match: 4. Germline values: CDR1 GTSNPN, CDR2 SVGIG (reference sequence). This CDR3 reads CAWSQDRGGYGYTF. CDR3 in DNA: TGTGCCTGGAGTCAGGACAGGGGGGGCTATGGCTACACCTTC.